This T cell receptor beta chain is from a study of blood T cell repertoires in COVID-19. Study context: Samples representing acute and convalescent COVID-19 were sourced from the United States, Italy and Spain. In each case, the material was cDNA or gDNA derived from T cells, B-cell-depleted T cells, or PBMCs.

Methods used by the authors: Reference gene primer amplification in the assay estimated nucleated cell counts. Profiled with immunoSEQ multiplex PCR; TCRdb holds only in-frame clones, not every one. V and J calls and clone size are copied from that table; D and trimming were computed from the DNA. Among about 71,000 clones listed, about nine tenths were seen once. This CDR3 has 15 amino acids. Deletions cut 4 bases from V and 1 base from J, with 11 bases between. Germline V gene sequence: CDR1 WNHNN, CDR2 SYGVQD (reference sequence). The chain carries TRBV10-1 and TRBJ1-3; D is unclear. This clonotype was sampled from a woman under 30 with acute or convalescent COVID-19. Specimen: peripheral blood. The CDR3 nucleotides are TGCGCCAGCAGTGCGTCCGGAGGATCTGGAAACACCATATATTTT. As protein: CASSASGGSGNTIYF.